This T cell receptor beta chain was identified in a study of glioma-infiltrating T cells. General observations from the study: CDR3 overlap between tissue and blood was very small. Non-neoplastic patients had below-expected tissue-blood divergence, while all gliomas exceeded expectation.

Using RNA template, CDR3s of TCR alpha and beta were amplified with iRepertoire arm-PCR. One-step reverse transcription and amplification started from approximately 100-400 ng of tissue mRNA or PBMC total RNA. Using its own MiXCR run on the multiplex PCR reads, TCRdb lists one record per CDR3 protein. The table has 150,000 to 200,000 distinct CDR3 sequences, 43% seen once. Notes on this clonotype: The antigen remains undetermined. A read error is possible here, since a much larger clone lies one base away.

Sequencing used glioma tissue, nonneoplastic brain tissue, or PBMCs (not recorded which). This TCR was sampled from a human donor with low-grade glioma or glioblastoma, undergoing nonglioma brain surgery, or in good health (not recorded which).

The CDR3 sequence: CSAMIEGGWETQYF. CDR3 coding DNA: TGCAGTGCGATGATAGAGGGAGGTTGGGAGACCCAGTACTTC. This chain connects TRBV20-1 to TRBJ2-5, with TRBD2 as a possible D gene (6 bases). The V gene's germline CDR1 is DFQATT and CDR2 SNEGSKA (reference sequence). CDR3 length: 14 amino acids. V dropped 6 bases and J dropped 5 bases, with 19 bases sitting between them.